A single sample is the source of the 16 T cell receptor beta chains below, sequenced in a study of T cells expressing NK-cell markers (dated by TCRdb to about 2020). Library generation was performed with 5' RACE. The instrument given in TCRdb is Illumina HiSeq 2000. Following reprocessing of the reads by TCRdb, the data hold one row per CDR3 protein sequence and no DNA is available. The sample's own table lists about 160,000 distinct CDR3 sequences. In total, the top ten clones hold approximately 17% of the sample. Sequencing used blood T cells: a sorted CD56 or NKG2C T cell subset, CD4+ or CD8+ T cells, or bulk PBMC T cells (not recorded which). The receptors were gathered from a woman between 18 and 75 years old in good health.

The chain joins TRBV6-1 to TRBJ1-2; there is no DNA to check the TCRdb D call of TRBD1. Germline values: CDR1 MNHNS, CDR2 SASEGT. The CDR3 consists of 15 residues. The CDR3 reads CASSEALKGTWGYTF.

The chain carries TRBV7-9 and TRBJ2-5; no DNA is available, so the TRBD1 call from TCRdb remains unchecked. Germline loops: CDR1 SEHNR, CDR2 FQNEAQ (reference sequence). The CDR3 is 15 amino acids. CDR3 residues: CASSLGQKMQETQYF.

The CDR3 loop is CASTAGLAGGAQYF. The chain employs TRBV4-1 and TRBJ2-7; without DNA, the TCRdb call of TRBD2 cannot be checked. This CDR3 is 14 amino acids long. Germline-derived CDR1 and CDR2 are MGHRA and YSYEKL.

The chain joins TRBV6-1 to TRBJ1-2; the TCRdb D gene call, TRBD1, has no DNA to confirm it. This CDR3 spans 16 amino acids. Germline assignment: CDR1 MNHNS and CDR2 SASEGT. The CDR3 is CASSEQTASLNYGYTF.

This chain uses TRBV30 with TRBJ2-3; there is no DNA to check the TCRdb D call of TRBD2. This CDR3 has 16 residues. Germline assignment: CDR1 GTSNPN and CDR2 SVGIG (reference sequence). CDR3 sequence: CAWSTGASGSTDTQYF.

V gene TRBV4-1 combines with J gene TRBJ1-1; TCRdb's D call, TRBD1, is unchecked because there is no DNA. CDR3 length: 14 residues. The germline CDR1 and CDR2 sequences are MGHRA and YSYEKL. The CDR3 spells CASSQDQGQGVAIF.

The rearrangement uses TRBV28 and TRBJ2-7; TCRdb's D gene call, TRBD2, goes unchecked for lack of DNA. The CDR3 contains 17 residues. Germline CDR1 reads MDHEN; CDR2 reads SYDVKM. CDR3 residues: CASSLPNPGLRPYEQYF.

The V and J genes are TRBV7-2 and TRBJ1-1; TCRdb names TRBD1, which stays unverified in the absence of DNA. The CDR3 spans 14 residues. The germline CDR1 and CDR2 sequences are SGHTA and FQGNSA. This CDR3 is CASRPTGIWTEAFF.

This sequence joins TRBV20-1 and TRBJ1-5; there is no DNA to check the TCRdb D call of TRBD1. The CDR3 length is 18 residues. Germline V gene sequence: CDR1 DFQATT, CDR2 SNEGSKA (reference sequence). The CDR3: CSARDRDRESYSNQPQHF.

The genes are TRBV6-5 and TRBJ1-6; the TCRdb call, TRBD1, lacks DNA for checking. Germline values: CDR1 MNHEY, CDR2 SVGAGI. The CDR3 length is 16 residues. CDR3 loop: CASSSKGGQGNSPLHF.

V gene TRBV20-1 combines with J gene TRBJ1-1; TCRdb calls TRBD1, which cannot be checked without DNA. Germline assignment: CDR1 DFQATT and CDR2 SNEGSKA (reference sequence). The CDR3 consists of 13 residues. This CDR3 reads CSARKDGDTEAFF.

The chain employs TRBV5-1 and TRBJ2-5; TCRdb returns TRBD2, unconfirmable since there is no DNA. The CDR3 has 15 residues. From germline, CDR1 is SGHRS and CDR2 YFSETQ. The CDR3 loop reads CASRVGGKAWETQYF.

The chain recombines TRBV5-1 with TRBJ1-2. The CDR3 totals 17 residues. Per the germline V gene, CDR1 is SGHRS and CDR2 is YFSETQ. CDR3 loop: CASSLNPRAGETYGYTF.

The CDR3 loop reads CASSNNGGLYEQYF. V is TRBV5-1 and J is TRBJ2-7. CDR3 length: 14 amino acids. Germline CDR1 reads SGHRS; CDR2 reads YFSETQ.

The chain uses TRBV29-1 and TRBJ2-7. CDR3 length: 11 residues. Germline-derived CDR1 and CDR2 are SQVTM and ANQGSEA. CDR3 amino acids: CSVRRGDEQYF.

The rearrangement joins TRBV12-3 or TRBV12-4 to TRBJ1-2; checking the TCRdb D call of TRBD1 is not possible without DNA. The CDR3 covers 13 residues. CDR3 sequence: CASNLGTNYGYTF.